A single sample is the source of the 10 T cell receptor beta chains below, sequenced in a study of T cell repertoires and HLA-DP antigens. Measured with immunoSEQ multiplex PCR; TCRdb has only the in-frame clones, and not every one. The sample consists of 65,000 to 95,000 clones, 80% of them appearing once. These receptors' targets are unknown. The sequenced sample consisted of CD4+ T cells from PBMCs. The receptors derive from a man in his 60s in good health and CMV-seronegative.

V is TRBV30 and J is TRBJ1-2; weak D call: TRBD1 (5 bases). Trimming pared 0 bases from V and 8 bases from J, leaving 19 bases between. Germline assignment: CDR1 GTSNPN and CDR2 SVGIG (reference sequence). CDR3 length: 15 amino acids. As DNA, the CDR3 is TGTGCCTGGAGTGTAAACCCGACAGCCTGGAGGGGCTACACCTTC. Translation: CAWSVNPTAWRGYTF. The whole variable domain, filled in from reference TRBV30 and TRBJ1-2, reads SQTIHQWPATLVQPVGSPLSLECTVEGTSNPNLYWYRQAAGRGLQLLFYSVGIGQISSEVPQNLSASRPQDRQFILSSKKLLLSDSGFYLCAWSVNPTAWRGYTFGSGTRLTVV.

The CDR3 here is CASSSGTGVTGELFF. Here the CDR3 DNA reads TGCGCCAGCAGCTCCGGGACAGGGGTAACCGGGGAGCTGTTTTTT. The chain carries TRBV5-1 and TRBJ2-2, with 10 bases identical to TRBD1. Germline assignment: CDR1 SGHRS and CDR2 YFSETQ. V dropped 3 bases and J dropped 5; count of bases not matched to a gene: 4. The CDR3 spans 15 residues.

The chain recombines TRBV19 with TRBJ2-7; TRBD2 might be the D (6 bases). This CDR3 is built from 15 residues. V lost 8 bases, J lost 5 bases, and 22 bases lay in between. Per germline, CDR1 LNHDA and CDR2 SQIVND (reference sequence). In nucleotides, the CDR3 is TGTGCCAGTGGAAGGGGAGGCGGACAATCCCACGAGCAGTACTTC. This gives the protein CASGRGGGQSHEQYF.

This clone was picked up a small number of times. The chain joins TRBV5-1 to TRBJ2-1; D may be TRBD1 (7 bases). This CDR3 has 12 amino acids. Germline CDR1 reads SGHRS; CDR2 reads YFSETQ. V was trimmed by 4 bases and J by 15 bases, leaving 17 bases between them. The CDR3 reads CASSDPGGNAFF. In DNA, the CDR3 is TGCGCCAGCAGCGACCCAGGGGGGAACGCGTTCTTC.

For the CDR3, the DNA is TGTGCCAGCAGCTTTCGGACTAGCCTGGATACGCAGTATTTT. It yields the protein CASSFRTSLDTQYF. The chain couples TRBV9 to TRBJ2-3, with 8 bases identical to TRBD2. Trimming cost V 4 bases and J 6 bases; bases outside gene matches: 7. Germline-derived CDR1 and CDR2 are SGDLS and YYNGEE. This CDR3 is built from 14 residues.

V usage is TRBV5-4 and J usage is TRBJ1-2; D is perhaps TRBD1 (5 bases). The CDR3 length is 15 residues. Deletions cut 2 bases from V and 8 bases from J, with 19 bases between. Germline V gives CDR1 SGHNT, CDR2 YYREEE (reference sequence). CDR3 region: CASSLPDVGVKGYTF. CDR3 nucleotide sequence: TGTGCCAGCAGCTTACCTGACGTGGGGGTGAAGGGCTACACCTTC.

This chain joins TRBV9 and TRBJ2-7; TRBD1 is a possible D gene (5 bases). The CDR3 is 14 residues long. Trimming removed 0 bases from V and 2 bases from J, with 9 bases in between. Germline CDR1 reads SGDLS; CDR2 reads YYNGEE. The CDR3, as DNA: TGTGCCAGCAGCGTAGAGACAGAGGCCTACGAGCAGTACTTC. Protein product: CASSVETEAYEQYF.

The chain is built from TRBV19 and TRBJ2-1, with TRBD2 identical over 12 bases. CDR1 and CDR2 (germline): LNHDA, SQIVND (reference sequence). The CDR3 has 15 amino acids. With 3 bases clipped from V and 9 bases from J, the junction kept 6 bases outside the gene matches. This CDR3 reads CASSIASGGAGEQFF. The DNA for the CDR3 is TGTGCCAGTAGTATTGCTAGCGGGGGGGCCGGTGAGCAGTTCTTC.

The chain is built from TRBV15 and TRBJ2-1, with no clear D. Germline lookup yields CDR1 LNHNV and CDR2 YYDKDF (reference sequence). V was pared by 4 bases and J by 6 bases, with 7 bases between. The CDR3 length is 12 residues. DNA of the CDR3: TGTGCCACCAGCACCTCAAGCAATGAGCAGTTCTTC. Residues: CATSTSSNEQFF.

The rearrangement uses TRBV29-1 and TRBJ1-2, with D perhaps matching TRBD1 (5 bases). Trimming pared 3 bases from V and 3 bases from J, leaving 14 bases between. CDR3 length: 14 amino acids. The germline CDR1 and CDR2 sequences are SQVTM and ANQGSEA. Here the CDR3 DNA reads TGCAGCGTTGAGGTTCCGGGGCCTTACTATGGCTACACCTTC. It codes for CSVEVPGPYYGYTF. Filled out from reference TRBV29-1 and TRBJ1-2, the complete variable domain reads SAVISQKPSRDICQRGTSLTIQCQVDSQVTMMFWYRQQPGQSLTLIATANQGSEATYESGFVIDKFPISRPNLTFSTLTVSNMSPEDSSIYLCSVEVPGPYYGYTFGSGTRLTVV.